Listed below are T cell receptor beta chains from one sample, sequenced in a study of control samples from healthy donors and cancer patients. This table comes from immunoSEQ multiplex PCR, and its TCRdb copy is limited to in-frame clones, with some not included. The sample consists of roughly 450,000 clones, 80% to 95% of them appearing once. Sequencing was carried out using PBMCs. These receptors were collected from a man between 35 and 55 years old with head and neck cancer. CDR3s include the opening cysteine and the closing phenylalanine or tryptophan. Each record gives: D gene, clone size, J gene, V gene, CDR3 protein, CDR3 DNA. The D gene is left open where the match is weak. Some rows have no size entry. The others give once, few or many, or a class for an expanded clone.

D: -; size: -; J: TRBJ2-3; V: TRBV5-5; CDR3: CASSSFVSTDTQYF; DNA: TGTGCCAGCAGCTCTTTCGTCTCCACAGATACGCAGTATTTT
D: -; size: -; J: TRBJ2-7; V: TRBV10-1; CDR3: CASGRNPYEQYF; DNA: TGCGCCAGCGGACGGAACCCCTACGAGCAGTACTTC
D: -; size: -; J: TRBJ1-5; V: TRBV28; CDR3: CASSFQGSWQPQHF; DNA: TGTGCCAGCAGTTTCCAGGGGTCATGGCAGCCCCAGCATTTT
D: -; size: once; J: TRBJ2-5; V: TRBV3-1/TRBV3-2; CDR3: CASSQDRRAALETQYF; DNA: TGTGCCAGCAGCCAAGATAGGCGGGCGGCCTTAGAGACCCAGTACTTC
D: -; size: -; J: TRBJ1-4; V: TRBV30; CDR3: CAWRGENNEKLFF; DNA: TGTGCCTGGAGGGGGGAAAATAATGAAAAACTGTTTTTT
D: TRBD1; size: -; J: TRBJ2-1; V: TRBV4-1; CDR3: CASSPGTDGIDNEQFF; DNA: TGCGCCAGCAGCCCCGGGACAGACGGAATAGACAATGAGCAGTTCTTC
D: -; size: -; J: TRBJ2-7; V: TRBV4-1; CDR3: CASRKWAGESYEQYF; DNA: TGCGCCAGCAGAAAGTGGGCAGGGGAGTCCTACGAGCAGTACTTC
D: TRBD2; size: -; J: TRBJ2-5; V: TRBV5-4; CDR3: CASRGGGGNTETQYF; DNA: TGTGCCAGCAGGGGAGGCGGGGGGAATACAGAGACCCAGTACTTC
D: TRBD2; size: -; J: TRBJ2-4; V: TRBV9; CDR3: CASSPSGRVGIQYF; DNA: TGTGCCAGCAGCCCTAGCGGGAGGGTTGGCATTCAGTACTTC
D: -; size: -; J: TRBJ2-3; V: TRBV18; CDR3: CASSRLNTDTQYF; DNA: TGTGCCAGCTCACGACTAAACACAGATACGCAGTATTTT
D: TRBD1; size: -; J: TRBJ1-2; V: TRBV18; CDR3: CASSPLGQGADYGYTF; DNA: TGTGCCAGCTCACCTTTAGGACAGGGTGCGGACTATGGCTACACCTTC
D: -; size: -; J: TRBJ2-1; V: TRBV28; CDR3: CASSPPTQGLNEQFF; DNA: TGTGCCAGCAGTCCACCAACCCAGGGGCTGAATGAGCAGTTCTTC
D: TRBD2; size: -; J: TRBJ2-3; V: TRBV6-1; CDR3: CASSEEEIAGGGDTQYF; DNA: TGTGCCAGCAGTGAAGAGGAAATAGCGGGAGGAGGCGATACGCAGTATTTT
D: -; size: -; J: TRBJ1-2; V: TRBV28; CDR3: CASSFRGRDYGYTF; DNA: TGTGCCAGCAGTTTCAGAGGCAGGGATTATGGCTACACCTTC
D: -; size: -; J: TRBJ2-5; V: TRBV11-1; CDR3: CASSLRTDYQETQYF; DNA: TGTGCCAGCAGCCTACGGACAGACTACCAAGAGACCCAGTACTTC
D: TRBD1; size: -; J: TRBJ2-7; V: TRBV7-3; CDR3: CASSLTGGTYEQYF; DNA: TGTGCCAGCAGCCTGACAGGGGGTACCTACGAGCAGTACTTC
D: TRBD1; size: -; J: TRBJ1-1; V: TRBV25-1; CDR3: CASSDRGLLEAFF; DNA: TGTGCCAGTTCGGACAGGGGGCTCCTTGAAGCTTTCTTT
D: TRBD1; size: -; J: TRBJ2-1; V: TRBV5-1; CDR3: CASSLVGQHPDEQFF; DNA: TGCGCCAGCAGCTTGGTGGGACAGCATCCCGATGAGCAGTTCTTC
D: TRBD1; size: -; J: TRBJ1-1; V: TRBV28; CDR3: CASSSPGQAGTEAFF; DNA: TGTGCCAGCAGCTCCCCCGGACAGGCGGGCACTGAAGCTTTCTTT
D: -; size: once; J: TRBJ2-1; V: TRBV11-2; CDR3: CASSGAGGSSYNEQFF; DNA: TGTGCCAGCAGCGGAGCGGGCGGAAGCTCCTACAATGAGCAGTTCTTC
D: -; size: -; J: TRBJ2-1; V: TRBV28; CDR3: CASSSAAGASYNEQFF; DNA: TGTGCCAGCAGTTCGGCTGCCGGGGCATCCTACAATGAGCAGTTCTTC
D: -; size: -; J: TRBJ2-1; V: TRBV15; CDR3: CATLGLSIRGEEQFF; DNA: TGTGCCACCCTAGGGCTGTCTATACGGGGCGAAGAGCAGTTCTTC
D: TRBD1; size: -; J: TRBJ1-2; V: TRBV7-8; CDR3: CASSLWGEGASGYTF; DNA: TGTGCCAGCAGCTTATGGGGGGAGGGGGCGAGTGGCTACACCTTC
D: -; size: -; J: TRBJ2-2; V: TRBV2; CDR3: CASRKGNTGELFF; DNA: TGTGCCTCACGAAAAGGGAACACCGGGGAGCTGTTTTTT
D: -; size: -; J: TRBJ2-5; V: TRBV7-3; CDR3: CASSLGSPGGAQETQYF; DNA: TGTGCCAGCAGCTTAGGATCCCCCGGCGGGGCCCAAGAGACCCAGTACTTC
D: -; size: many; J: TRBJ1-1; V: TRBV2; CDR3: CASLKVPEAFF; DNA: TGTGCCAGCCTTAAGGTCCCTGAAGCTTTCTTT
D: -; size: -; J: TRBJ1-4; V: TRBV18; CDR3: CASSPPEKKLFF; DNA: TGTGCCAGCTCACCACCGGAGAAAAAACTGTTTTTT
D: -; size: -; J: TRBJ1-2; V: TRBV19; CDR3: CASSGPYYGYTF; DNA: TGTGCCAGTAGTGGACCATACTATGGCTACACCTTC
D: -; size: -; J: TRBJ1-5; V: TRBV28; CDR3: CASSLRGFYSNQPQHF; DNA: TGTGCCAGCAGTTTACGGGGGTTCTATAGCAATCAGCCCCAGCATTTT
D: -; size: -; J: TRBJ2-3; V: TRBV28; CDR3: CASSPPHYTDTQYF; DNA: TGTGCCAGCAGTCCACCTCATTACACAGATACGCAGTATTTT
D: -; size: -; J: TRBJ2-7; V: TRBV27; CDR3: CASRPTAGPYEQYF; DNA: TGTGCCAGCAGGCCTACCGCCGGCCCCTACGAGCAGTACTTC